This record concerns one T cell receptor (beta chain) sequence. The sample holds a few counts of this clonotype. The antigen this receptor binds is unknown. The sample holds no much larger clone one base away, and base qualities are not on file. This record comes from a study of regulatory T cells in long-lasting Graves disease (dated by TCRdb to the early 2020s). Study-level background: Antithyroid drugs had been taken for less than 3 months by newly diagnosed Graves' disease patients. Persistent Graves' disease patients were compared with newly diagnosed Graves' disease patients by peripheral blood TCR sequencing and RNA sequencing. The study took place in China and was registered as a clinical trial. A total of roughly 35 samples underwent TCR sequencing: about 13 from persistent and around 20 from newly diagnosed Graves' disease patients.

Library creation used multiplex PCR. TCRdb lists the instrument as Illumina HiSeq 4000. iRepertoire HTBI primers and Arm-PCR amplification of CDR3 regions were used to construct TCR beta libraries. Before sequencing, the PCR products went through gel purification. The paper's data handling went like this. A total of roughly 65 TRBV and under 15 TRBJ segments were identified across samples and were used for gene usage analysis of CDR3 amino acid clonotypes. COPE and FqMerger were used to merge filtered high-quality paired reads into contigs. BLAST was used to align contigs to the IMGT TRBV, TRBD and TRBJ reference genes, and CDR3 was defined following IMGT. Highly expanded clones were defined as clonotypes with a frequency above 0.1%. Repertoire diversity was measured by Shannon entropy, and V-J evenness by the Gini coefficient. A clonotype found in more than one individual was treated as public. The raw public reads went through TCRdb reprocessing: fastp at Q25, MiXCR clone calling, in-frame beta chains kept. Rows are combined by CDR3 protein, so each entry shows the most common genes and DNA. The V and J calls were not made by the authors but by TCRdb's processing. The sample data list 250,000 or so distinct CDR3 sequences, and roughly 21% of these were observed just once. The ten largest clones take up around 13% of the sample.

In light of the paper, this sample's time point label describes: newly diagnosed GD, antithyroid drugs for less than 3 months. For both TCR sequencing and RNA sequencing, RNA was extracted from PBMCs using TRIzol. The diagnosis of Graves' disease was made according to American Thyroid Association guidelines. Recruitment of patients was carried out at an endocrinology department in Xi'an, China. From each patient, around 9 milliliters of peripheral blood was collected into an EDTA anticoagulant tube. PBMCs were isolated by Ficoll Paque Plus density gradient separation without further T cell sorting. An Agilent 2100 Bioanalyzer and agarose gel were used to assess RNA quality, and a NanoDrop 2000 was used to measure RNA concentration. General study outcomes and caveats: The small sample size was acknowledged by the authors as a limitation that may reduce accuracy. Only the TCR beta chain was sequenced and analyzed. Compared with newly diagnosed patients, persistent Graves' disease patients had lower TCR Shannon entropy and fewer highly expanded clones, which suggests clonal expansion. TRBV28, TRBJ1-2 and TRBJ2-5 were preferentially used in persistent disease, while TRBV20-1 and TRBJ2-1 were favored in newly diagnosed disease. Persistent patients shared more public clonotypes among themselves (2,741) than newly diagnosed patients did (roughly 920). Peripheral blood alone was examined, since thyroid tissue, which constituted the primary lesion, could not be accessed.

According to the germline V gene (reference sequence), CDR1 reads LNHDA and CDR2 reads SQIVND. V is trimmed back by 7 bases and J by 3 bases, and the junction contains 13 bases that no gene match accounts for. The CDR3 contains 16 residues, cysteine and phenylalanine counted. Left in the record is the CDR3 DNA by itself, 48 bases read in frame from the first base. This receptor was identified in a female donor with Graves disease. Here the sequenced sample was peripheral blood mononuclear cells (PBMCs), taken at new diagnosis, from a patient treated with antithyroid drugs. The chain is encoded by TRBV19 joined to TRBJ1-1; 8 bases in the middle match TRBD1. Here the CDR3 is given as CASTGRGQGGYTEAFF. In nucleotide form, the sequence is TGTGCCAGTACTGGCCGAGGACAGGGAGGGTACACTGAAGCTTTCTTT.